Each of the 22 T cell receptor beta chains below was sequenced from the same sample in a study of T cell clonotyping in hematopoietic cell transplantation. Repertoires were generated with immunoSEQ multiplex PCR, while TCRdb's copy carries only in-frame clones and drops some. Of tens of thousands of clones listed, 95% are singletons. The sample consisted of peripheral blood mononuclear cells. The receptor source for this set is a man aged 25 to 40 in good health. Some clones in this sample may be carry-over from other donors' samples.

V and J are TRBV19 and TRBJ1-2, with 11 bases identical to TRBD1. Trimming removed 3 bases from V and 8 bases from J; junction bases left unmatched: 11. Germline V lookup: CDR1 LNHDA, CDR2 SQIVND (reference sequence). The CDR3 spans 16 residues. CDR3 sequence reads: CASSIEVGQGAGGYTF. Written as DNA, the CDR3 is TGTGCCAGTAGTATCGAGGTTGGACAGGGGGCGGGAGGCTACACCTTC.

The V gene is TRBV6-5, the J gene TRBJ1-2; 7 nucleotides match TRBD1. V gave up 0 bases and J gave up 4 bases; unmatched junction bases: 2. Germline V gene sequence: CDR1 MNHEY, CDR2 SVGAGI. The CDR3 is 14 amino acids. The CDR3 nucleotides are TGTGCCAGCAGTTACTCGACAGGGACCTATGGCTACACCTTC. This encodes CASSYSTGTYGYTF.

This rearrangement joins TRBV27 to TRBJ1-4; D unclear. Germline V lookup: CDR1 MNHEY, CDR2 SMNVEV (reference sequence). The V end lost 6 bases, the J end lost 4 bases, and 12 bases lay between the germline ends. This CDR3 comprises 14 residues. CDR3 DNA: TGTGCCAGCAGCCCCATGAGGAGTAATGAAAAACTGTTTTTT. Its translation: CASSPMRSNEKLFF.

CDR3 residues: CASSEEVAGVGYTGELFF. CDR3 bases: TGTGCCAGCAGTGAAGAGGTAGCGGGAGTGGGATACACCGGGGAGCTGTTTTTT. This chain uses TRBV2 with TRBJ2-2, with 9 nucleotides matching TRBD2. Germline assignment: CDR1 SNHLY and CDR2 FYNNEI. This CDR3 has 18 residues. With V trimmed by 1 base and J by 3 bases, 9 bases remained unmatched.

The chain recombines TRBV11-1 with TRBJ1-6, with no clear D. The CDR3 is 13 amino acids. Germline V gene lookup returns CDR1 SGHAT and CDR2 FQDESV (reference sequence). With 5 bases removed from V and 7 bases from J, the gap between germline ends came to 9 bases. CDR3 amino acids: CASSLDLNSPLHF. DNA of the CDR3: TGTGCCAGCAGCCTTGACCTAAATTCACCCCTCCACTTT. Drawing the rest from reference TRBV11-1 and TRBJ1-6, the complete variable domain is EAEVAQSPRYKITEKSQAVAFWCDPISGHATLYWYRQILGQGPELLVQFQDESVVDDSQLPKDRFSAERLKGVDSTLKIQPAELGDSAMYLCASSLDLNSPLHFGNGTRLTVT.

This sequence joins TRBV19 and TRBJ1-2, with TRBD1 matching 10 bases. The length of the CDR3 is 14 residues. After removal of 5 bases from V and 2 bases from J, the junction contained 2 bases not matched to a gene. In germline, CDR1 is LNHDA, CDR2 SQIVND (reference sequence). For the CDR3, the DNA is TGTGCCAGTAGTCGGGACAGGGGAAACTATGGCTACACCTTC. It specifies CASSRDRGNYGYTF.

As for this clone: In the same sample, other DNA sequences code for this CDR3. The genes are TRBV7-3 and TRBJ2-3; the D is unclear. The germline V and J ends were trimmed by 4 bases and 0 bases, with 5 bases remaining between them. Germline CDR1 reads SGHTA; CDR2 reads FQGTGA. The CDR3 consists of 13 residues. As DNA, the CDR3 is TGTGCCAGCAGCTCCCCTAGCACAGATACGCAGTATTTT. Its translation is CASSSPSTDTQYF.

The count of this clone is one. This chain uses TRBV4-3 with TRBJ2-3; 10 nucleotides line up with TRBD1. CDR1 and CDR2 from the germline V gene are LGHNA and YSLEER. The CDR3 extends over 18 amino acids. V gave up 1 base and J gave up 5 bases; unmatched junction bases: 12. Written as DNA, the CDR3 is TGCGCCAGCAGCCAAGCTGTGGGACAGGGGTTGTTGGGAGATACGCAGTATTTT. Amino acids: CASSQAVGQGLLGDTQYF.

The genes are TRBV6-4 and TRBJ1-6; D gene uncertain. V was pared by 0 bases and J by 6 bases, with 6 bases between. Looked up from germline, CDR1 is MRHNA and CDR2 is SNTAGT. The CDR3 is made up of 14 amino acids. For the CDR3, the DNA is TGTGCCAGCAGTGACTCGCAGCCTAATTCACCCCTCCACTTT. This codes for CASSDSQPNSPLHF.

The V call is TRBV9, the J call TRBJ2-7; weak D call: TRBD2 (6 bases). The germline V and J ends were trimmed by 2 bases and 3 bases, with 15 bases remaining between them. The CDR3 consists of 15 residues. The germline gives CDR1 SGDLS, CDR2 YYNGEE. The CDR3 DNA reads TGTGCCAGCAGCGTTGGGGGACTTGAACTCTACGAGCAGTACTTC. This gives the protein CASSVGGLELYEQYF. Drawing the rest from reference TRBV9 and TRBJ2-7, the complete variable domain is DSGVTQTPKHLITATGQRVTLRCSPRSGDLSVYWYQQSLDQGLQFLIQYYNGEERAKGNILERFSAQQFPDLHSELNLSSLELGDSALYFCASSVGGLELYEQYFGPGTRLTVT.

Only one count was recorded for this clone. This rearrangement joins TRBV6-1 to TRBJ2-7; D is ambiguous. Trimming removed 1 base at V and 2 bases at J, with 15 bases between. This CDR3 region has 16 residues. Germline V lookup: CDR1 MNHNS, CDR2 SASEGT. CDR3 protein: CASSEGIGFATYEQYF. CDR3 bases: TGTGCCAGCAGTGAAGGGATAGGTTTTGCAACCTACGAGCAGTACTTC.

The CDR3 reads CASGLGDNYGYTF. The CDR3 DNA sequence: TGTGCCAGCGGGTTGGGGGATAACTATGGCTACACCTTC. This chain uses TRBV7-9 with TRBJ1-2; D may be TRBD1 (5 bases). Trimming took off 8 bases at V and 1 base at J, with 11 bases between the two ends. The CDR3 consists of 13 residues. Germline values: CDR1 SEHNR, CDR2 FQNEAQ (reference sequence).

J is TRBJ2-3 and V is TRBV21-1; the table's TRBD1 call for D was not verified on the DNA. TRBV21-1 is a listed pseudogene. The CDR3 has 15 residues. In DNA, the CDR3 is TGTGCCAGCAGCGGCATTACAGAGAACACAGATACGCAGTATTTT. Amino acids: CASSGITENTDTQYF.

The chain is built from TRBV19 and TRBJ1-5; possibly TRBD1 for D (5 bases). This CDR3 contains 12 residues. Germline assignment: CDR1 LNHDA and CDR2 SQIVND (reference sequence). The ends were cut back, 10 bases at V and 1 base at J, with 8 bases in the middle. CDR3 sequence reads: CATGGSNQPQHF. The CDR3 DNA is TGTGCCACCGGGGGAAGCAATCAGCCCCAGCATTTT.

The chain combines TRBV4-2 with TRBJ1-4, with D possibly being TRBD1 (5 bases). V was cut by 0 bases and J by 4 bases, with 12 bases left in between. CDR3 length: 16 amino acids. The germline gives CDR1 LGHNA, CDR2 YNFKEQ. CDR3 nucleotides: TGTGCCAGCAGCCAAGATCTCGGAGGGGTTAATGAAAAACTGTTTTTT. Protein: CASSQDLGGVNEKLFF.

The CDR3 DNA follows: TGTGCCAGCAGTTTAAGGGCCGTTCAGCCCCAGCATTTT. It specifies CASSLRAVQPQHF. The chain employs TRBV27 and TRBJ1-5; D is undetermined. In germline, CDR1 is MNHEY, CDR2 SMNVEV (reference sequence). CDR3 length equals 13 residues. V gave up 2 bases and J gave up 6 bases, with 8 bases separating them.

The CDR3 region has the DNA TGTGCCAGCATCGACAGGTCCGCTAACTATGGCTACACCTTC. This sequence encodes CASIDRSANYGYTF. The chain uses TRBV6-6 and TRBJ1-2, with a weak D call TRBD1 (6 bases). The germline V gene has CDR1 MNHNY and CDR2 SVGAGI (reference sequence). V was shortened by 7 bases and J by 0 bases, with 12 bases between the two germline ends. CDR3 length: 14 residues.

The V call is TRBV6-1, the J call TRBJ2-7, with D possibly being TRBD1 (5 bases). Germline V gene lookup returns CDR1 MNHNS and CDR2 SASEGT. This CDR3 comprises 13 residues. V was trimmed by 3 bases and J by 6 bases, leaving 12 bases between them. This chain's CDR3 is CASSEGLLFEQYF. The DNA for the CDR3 is TGTGCCAGCAGTGAGGGGCTCCTTTTCGAGCAGTACTTC.

This chain connects TRBV7-9 to TRBJ2-7; D might be TRBD1 or TRBD2, each matching 5 bases. The CDR3 runs to 13 residues. Trimming took off 5 bases at V and 2 bases at J, with 10 bases between the two ends. Germline values: CDR1 SEHNR, CDR2 FQNEAQ (reference sequence). The CDR3 nucleotides read TGTGCCAGCAGCGGGGACCGAGCCTACGAGCAGTACTTC. Its protein product is CASSGDRAYEQYF.

The V call is TRBV5-6, the J call TRBJ1-2; no clear D gene. V lost 2 bases and J lost 2, with 7 bases in between. Germline V gene data show CDR1 as SGHDT and CDR2 as YYEEEE. This CDR3 spans 13 amino acids. In DNA form, the CDR3 reads TGTGCCAGCAGCTTCGGAGGGAACTATGGCTACACCTTC. This translates into CASSFGGNYGYTF.

The chain couples TRBV10-3 to TRBJ2-5; D may be TRBD1 (6 bases). V dropped 6 bases and J dropped 2 bases, with 19 bases sitting between them. This CDR3 is 16 amino acids long. Germline V gene sequence: CDR1 ENHRY, CDR2 SYGVKD. The CDR3 region has the DNA TGTGCCATCAGCATATGGGGGCCCCAGGGTCAAGAGACCCAGTACTTC. It translates to CAISIWGPQGQETQYF.

V usage is TRBV7-2 and J usage is TRBJ1-1; 7 bases are shared with TRBD1. The CDR3 is 15 amino acids. The germline V gene encodes CDR1 SGHTA and CDR2 FQGNSA. V lost 4 bases to trimming and J lost 2 bases; unmatched junction nucleotides: 7. CDR3 in amino acids: CASSSLRQGNTEAFF. The CDR3 nucleotides read TGTGCCAGCAGCTCCTTACGACAGGGTAACACTGAAGCTTTCTTT. The complete variable domain, with remaining parts taken from reference TRBV7-2 and TRBJ1-1, reads GAGVSQSPSNKVTEKGKDVELRCDPISGHTALYWYRQSLGQGLEFLIYFQGNSAPDKSGLPSDRFSAERTGGSVSTLTIQRTQQEDSAVYLCASSSLRQGNTEAFFGQGTRLTVV.